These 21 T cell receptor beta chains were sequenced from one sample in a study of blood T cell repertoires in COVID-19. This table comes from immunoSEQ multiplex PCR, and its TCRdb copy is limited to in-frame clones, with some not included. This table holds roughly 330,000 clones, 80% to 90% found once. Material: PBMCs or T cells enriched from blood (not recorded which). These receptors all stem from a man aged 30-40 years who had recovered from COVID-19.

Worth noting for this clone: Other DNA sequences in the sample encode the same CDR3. CDR3 nucleotide sequence: TGTGCCATCAGCAAAGACAGGGGAGACACTGAAGCTTTCTTT. Residues: CAISKDRGDTEAFF. The chain employs TRBV10-3 and TRBJ1-1, with 8 bases matching TRBD1. J gave up 3 bases and V 6 bases, and 6 bases lay outside the gene matches. The CDR3 totals 14 residues. Germline V lookup: CDR1 ENHRY, CDR2 SYGVKD.

In nucleotides, the CDR3 is TGTGCCAGCTCAAGGACAGGTACTAACTATGGCTACACCTTC. The encoded protein is CASSRTGTNYGYTF. This sequence joins TRBV18 and TRBJ1-2; 7 positions match TRBD1. Germline assignment: CDR1 KGHSH and CDR2 LQKENI. The CDR3 is 14 residues long. The V and J ends lost 5 bases and 0 bases, in that order; junction bases with no gene match: 3.

CDR3 sequence: CASSSGQGSSYNEQFF. The CDR3 region has the DNA TGCGCCAGCAGCTCCGGACAGGGCAGTTCCTACAATGAGCAGTTCTTC. The rearrangement joins TRBV5-1 to TRBJ2-1, with 8 bases aligning to TRBD1. Trimming took 3 bases from V and 1 from J; bases not matched to a gene: 6. This CDR3 spans 16 amino acids. From germline, CDR1 is SGHRS and CDR2 YFSETQ.

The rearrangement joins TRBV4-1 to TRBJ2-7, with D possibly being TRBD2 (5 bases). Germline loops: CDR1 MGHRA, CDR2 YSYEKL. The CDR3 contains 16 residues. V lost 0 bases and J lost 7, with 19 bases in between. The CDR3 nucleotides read TGCGCCAGCAGCCAAGACGTCGGGGTGTACCCCCTAGAGCAGTACTTC. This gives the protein CASSQDVGVYPLEQYF.

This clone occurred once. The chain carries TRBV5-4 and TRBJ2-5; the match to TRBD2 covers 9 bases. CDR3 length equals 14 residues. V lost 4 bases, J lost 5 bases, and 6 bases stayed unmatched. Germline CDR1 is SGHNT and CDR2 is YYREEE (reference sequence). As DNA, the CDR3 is TGTGCCAGCAGCGTGGGACTAGCTGGGGAGACCCAGTACTTC. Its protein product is CASSVGLAGETQYF.

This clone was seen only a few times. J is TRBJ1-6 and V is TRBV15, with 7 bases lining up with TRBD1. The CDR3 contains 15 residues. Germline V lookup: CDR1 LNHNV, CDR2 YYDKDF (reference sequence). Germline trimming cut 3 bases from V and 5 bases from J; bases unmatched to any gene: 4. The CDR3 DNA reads TGTGCCACCAGCAGCACGACAGGGAATAATTCACCCCTCCACTTT. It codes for CATSSTTGNNSPLHF.

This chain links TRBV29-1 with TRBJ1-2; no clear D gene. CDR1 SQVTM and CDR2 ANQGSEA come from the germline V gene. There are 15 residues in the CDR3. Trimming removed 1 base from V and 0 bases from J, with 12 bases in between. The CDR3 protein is CSVEAARSSNYGYTF. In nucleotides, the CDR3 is TGCAGCGTTGAAGCGGCCCGGAGTTCTAACTATGGCTACACCTTC.

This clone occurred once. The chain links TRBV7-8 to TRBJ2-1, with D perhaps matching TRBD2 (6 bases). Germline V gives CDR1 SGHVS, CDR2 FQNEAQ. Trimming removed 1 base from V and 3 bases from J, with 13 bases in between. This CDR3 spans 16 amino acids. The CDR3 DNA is TGTGCCAGCAGCTTAGAGCCGGGGACTTTCTACAATGAGCAGTTCTTC. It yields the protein CASSLEPGTFYNEQFF.

Written as DNA, the CDR3 is TGTGCCAGCAGTGAGGGCCGCTACGAGCAGTACTTC. Its translation is CASSEGRYEQYF. J is TRBJ2-7 and V is TRBV2; D is uncertain. Germline V gene sequence: CDR1 SNHLY, CDR2 FYNNEI. The CDR3 spans 12 residues. Trimming stripped 3 bases from V and 3 bases from J, with 6 bases between.

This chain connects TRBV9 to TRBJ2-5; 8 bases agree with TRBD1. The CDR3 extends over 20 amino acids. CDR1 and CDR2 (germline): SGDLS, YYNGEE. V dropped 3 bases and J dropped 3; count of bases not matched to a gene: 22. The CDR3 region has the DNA TGTGCCAGCAGCGGACAGGGGAGGCTCGAGCCCCAAAAAGAGGAAGAGACCCAGTACTTC. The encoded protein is CASSGQGRLEPQKEEETQYF.

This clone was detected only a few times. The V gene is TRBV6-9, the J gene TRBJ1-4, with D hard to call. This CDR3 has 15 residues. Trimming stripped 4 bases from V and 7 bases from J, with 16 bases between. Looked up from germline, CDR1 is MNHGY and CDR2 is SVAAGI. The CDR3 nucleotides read TGTGCCAGCAGTTCCTCTGGGCATATCGCTGAAAAACTGTTTTTT. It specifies CASSSSGHIAEKLFF.

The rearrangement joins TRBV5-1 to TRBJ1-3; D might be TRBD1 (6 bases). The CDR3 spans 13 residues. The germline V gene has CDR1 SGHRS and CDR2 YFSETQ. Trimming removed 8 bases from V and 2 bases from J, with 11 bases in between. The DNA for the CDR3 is TGCGCCAGTTCCGGGACAACTGGAAACACCATATATTTT. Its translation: CASSGTTGNTIYF.

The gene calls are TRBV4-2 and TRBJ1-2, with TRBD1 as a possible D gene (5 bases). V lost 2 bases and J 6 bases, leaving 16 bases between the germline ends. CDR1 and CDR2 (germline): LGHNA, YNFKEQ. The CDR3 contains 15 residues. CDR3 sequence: CASSQLPGRGDGYTF. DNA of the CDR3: TGTGCCAGCAGCCAACTCCCGGGGAGGGGAGATGGCTACACCTTC.

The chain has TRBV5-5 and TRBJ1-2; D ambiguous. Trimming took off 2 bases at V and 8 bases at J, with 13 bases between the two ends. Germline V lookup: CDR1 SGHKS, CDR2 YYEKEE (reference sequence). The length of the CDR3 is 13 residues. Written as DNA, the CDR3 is TGTGCCAGCAGCTTCGGAGTAGTCGGCGGCTACACCTTC. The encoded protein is CASSFGVVGGYTF.

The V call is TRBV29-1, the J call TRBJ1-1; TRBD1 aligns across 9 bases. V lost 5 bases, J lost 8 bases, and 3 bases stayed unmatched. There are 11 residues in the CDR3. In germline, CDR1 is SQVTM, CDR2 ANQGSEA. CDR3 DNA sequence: TGCAGCGTTTCGGGACAGGGAGAAGCTTTCTTT. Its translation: CSVSGQGEAFF.

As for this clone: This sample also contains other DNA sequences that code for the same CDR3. DNA for the CDR3: TGTGCCAGCAGTTCAAACTATGGCTACACCTTC. It translates to CASSSNYGYTF. The V call is TRBV28, the J call TRBJ1-2; D ambiguous. Germline V gene sequence: CDR1 MDHEN, CDR2 SYDVKM. This CDR3 is built from 11 residues. Trimming pared 4 bases from V and 2 bases from J, leaving 2 bases between.

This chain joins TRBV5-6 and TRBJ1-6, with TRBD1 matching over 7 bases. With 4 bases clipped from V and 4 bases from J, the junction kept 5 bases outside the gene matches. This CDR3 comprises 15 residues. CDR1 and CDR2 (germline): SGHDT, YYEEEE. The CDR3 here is CASSVPGQYNSPLHF. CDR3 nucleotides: TGTGCCAGCAGCGTACCGGGACAGTATAATTCACCCCTCCACTTT.

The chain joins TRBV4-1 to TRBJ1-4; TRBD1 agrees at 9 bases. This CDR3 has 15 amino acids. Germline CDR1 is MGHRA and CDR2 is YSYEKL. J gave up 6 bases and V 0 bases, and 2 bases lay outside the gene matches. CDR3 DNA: TGCGCCAGCAGCCAAGAGACAGGGGGATATGAAAAACTGTTTTTT. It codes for CASSQETGGYEKLFF.

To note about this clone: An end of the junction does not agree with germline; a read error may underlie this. CDR3 DNA sequence: TGTGCCAGCAGCCTTCAGGGGGGTTCAACTCTGTGCACTTTT. It is translated as CASSLQGGSTLCTF. The rearrangement joins TRBV3-1 (or the pseudogene TRBV3-2) to TRBJ1-1, with 7 bases fitting TRBD1. CDR3 length: 14 amino acids. Germline loops: CDR1 LGHDT, CDR2 YNNKEL (reference sequence).

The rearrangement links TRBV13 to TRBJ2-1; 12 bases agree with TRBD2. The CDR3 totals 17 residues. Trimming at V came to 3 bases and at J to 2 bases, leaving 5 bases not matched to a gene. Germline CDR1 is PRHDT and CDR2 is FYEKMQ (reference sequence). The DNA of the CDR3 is TGTGCCAGCAGCTTTCTGGCTAGCGGGGGGGCCTACAATGAGCAGTTCTTC. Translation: CASSFLASGGAYNEQFF.

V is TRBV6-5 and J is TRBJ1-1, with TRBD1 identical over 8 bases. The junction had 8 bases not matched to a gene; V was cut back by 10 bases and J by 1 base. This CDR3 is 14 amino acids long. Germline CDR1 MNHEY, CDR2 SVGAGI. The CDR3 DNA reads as TGTGCCACCACGACAGGGGCCCGGAACACTGAAGCTTTCTTT. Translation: CATTTGARNTEAFF.